This T cell receptor beta chain comes out of a study of identical twins. Overall study findings and caveats: It was out-of-frame TCR alpha sharing in monozygotic twins that models underestimated. Cross-sectional statistics, not tracking of the same donors, supported the conclusions.

The donors were all healthy and Caucasian. A template switching step contributed a universal primer site, while unique molecular identifiers were present in the cDNA. TCRdb reanalysed the 5' RACE reads using MiXCR and keeps one entry per CDR3 protein. This table has about 890,000 distinct CDR3 sequences, around an eighth appearing once. This clonotype was detected a few times. Its specificity is unknown. The CDR3 totals 15 residues. Germline CDR1 reads MNHNS; CDR2 reads SASEGT. Trimming shortened V by 2 bases and J by 7 bases, and 15 bases separated the two germline ends. The sample was also linked to a second study, of yellow fever vaccine responses in identical twins.

The sequencing sample was made of PBMCs. The chain has TRBV6-1 and TRBJ2-1, with D perhaps given as TRBD1 or TRBD2 (6 bases each). The origin of this receptor is a woman between 18 and 29 years old in good health. This chain's CDR3 is CASSERRGVRNEQFF. In DNA, the CDR3 is TGTGCCAGCAGTGAAAGAAGGGGGGTGCGGAATGAGCAGTTCTTC.